The 27 T cell receptor beta chains below all came from one sample that was sequenced in a study of blood T cell repertoires in COVID-19. Generated by immunoSEQ multiplex PCR, the TCRdb table keeps only in-frame clones and is missing some. Here the sample spans 63,000 or so clones, around 82% being singletons. Sequences were obtained from peripheral blood. The source is a man older than 75 with active COVID-19.

This clone occurred a few times. The rearrangement joins TRBV7-2 to TRBJ2-2; weak D call: TRBD2 (5 bases). The CDR3 has 14 amino acids. Germline CDR1 SGHTA, CDR2 FQGNSA. Trimming removed 5 bases from V and 5 bases from J, with 12 bases in between. The CDR3 is CASSGGTRTGELFF. In nucleotides, the CDR3 is TGTGCCAGCAGCGGAGGTACCAGGACCGGGGAGCTGTTTTTT.

The rearrangement uses TRBV6-6 and TRBJ1-5; D ambiguous. Germline CDR1 MNHNY, CDR2 SVGAGI (reference sequence). V was cut by 0 bases and J by 7 bases, with 4 bases left in between. The CDR3 contains 12 residues. As DNA, the CDR3 is TGTGCCAGCAGTTACTCCGGGCAGCCCCAGCATTTT. Its translation is CASSYSGQPQHF.

This clone was counted once. The V gene is TRBV11-2, the J gene TRBJ1-2; D call uncertain. The length of the CDR3 is 14 residues. V was pared by 0 bases and J by 2 bases, with 7 bases between. Germline values: CDR1 SGHAT, CDR2 FQNNGV. CDR3 sequence (DNA): TGTGCCAGCAGCTTAGATCTACGGAACTATGGCTACACCTTC. Translation: CASSLDLRNYGYTF. Together with reference TRBV11-2 and TRBJ1-2, the CDR3 gives the full variable domain: EAGVAQSPRYKIIEKRQSVAFWCNPISGHATLYWYQQILGQGPKLLIQFQNNGVVDDSQLPKDRFSAERLKGVDSTLKIQPAKLEDSAVYLCASSLDLRNYGYTFGSGTRLTVV.

This clone occurred once. The chain uses TRBV7-9 and TRBJ2-1, with 9 bases identical to TRBD2. This CDR3 is built from 16 residues. Trimming at V came to 6 bases and at J to 10 bases, leaving 16 bases not matched to a gene. The V gene's germline CDR1 is SEHNR and CDR2 FQNEAQ (reference sequence). CDR3 protein: CASRLYSGGRNGEQFF. DNA for the CDR3: TGTGCCAGCAGATTATATAGCGGGGGAAGAAATGGGGAGCAGTTCTTC.

This sequence joins TRBV6-5 and TRBJ2-1; 9 bases align to TRBD2. The CDR3 runs 15 residues. Germline V gene lookup returns CDR1 MNHEY and CDR2 SVGAGI. After removal of 4 bases from V and 5 bases from J, the junction contained 6 bases not matched to a gene. This chain's CDR3 is CASSLGRGGHNEQFF. The CDR3 nucleotides are TGTGCCAGCAGTTTGGGGCGGGGGGGCCACAATGAGCAGTTCTTC.

The chain carries TRBV3-1 (or the pseudogene TRBV3-2) and TRBJ1-6, with D unresolved. V was cut by 1 base and J by 10 bases, with 11 bases left in between. The germline CDR1 and CDR2 sequences are LGHDT and YNNKEL (reference sequence). This CDR3 is 14 amino acids long. CDR3 protein: CASSQAGERSPLHF. DNA for the CDR3: TGTGCCAGCAGCCAAGCCGGGGAGCGGTCACCCCTCCACTTT.

V is TRBV7-8 and J is TRBJ1-5, with D possibly matching TRBD1 (6 bases). Germline V gene data show CDR1 as SGHVS and CDR2 as FQNEAQ. The CDR3 length is 14 residues. Trimming pared 1 base from V and 6 bases from J, leaving 10 bases between. In nucleotides, the CDR3 is TGTGCCAGCAGCTTAGGTCAGGGGTTTCAGCCCCAGCATTTT. Its translation is CASSLGQGFQPQHF. Supplemented by reference TRBV7-8 and TRBJ1-5, the full variable domain reads GAGVSQSPRYKVAKRGQDVALRCDPISGHVSLFWYQQALGQGPEFLTYFQNEAQLDKSGLPSDRFFAERPEGSVSTLKIQRTQQEDSAVYLCASSLGQGFQPQHFGDGTRLSIL.

The rearrangement links TRBV7-8 to TRBJ1-4; TRBD1 matches 9 bases. The V segment lost 5 bases and the J segment 7 bases; nucleotides outside the gene matches: 11. CDR1 is SGHVS, CDR2 FQNEAQ, per germline. The CDR3 loop spans 16 amino acids. The CDR3 coding sequence is TGTGCCAGCAGCACAGGACAGGGGATTATTTCTGAAAAACTGTTTTTT. It encodes CASSTGQGIISEKLFF. The full variable domain, rest sourced from reference TRBV7-8 and TRBJ1-4, is GAGVSQSPRYKVAKRGQDVALRCDPISGHVSLFWYQQALGQGPEFLTYFQNEAQLDKSGLPSDRFFAERPEGSVSTLKIQRTQQEDSAVYLCASSTGQGIISEKLFFGSGTQLSVL.

The rearrangement links TRBV6-4 to TRBJ1-6; 9 bases align to TRBD1. CDR1 and CDR2 from the germline V gene are MRHNA and SNTAGT. CDR3 length: 15 residues. V was pared by 6 bases and J by 4 bases, with 4 bases of the junction left unmatched. In DNA form, the CDR3 reads TGTGCCAGCAGCGCCGGACAGGGGTATAATTCACCCCTCCACTTT. It translates to CASSAGQGYNSPLHF.

The chain carries TRBV7-9 and TRBJ2-7; 7 nucleotides align to TRBD1. Trimming removed 0 bases from V and 2 bases from J; junction bases left unmatched: 1. Germline V lookup: CDR1 SEHNR, CDR2 FQNEAQ (reference sequence). CDR3 size: 14 residues. The CDR3 nucleotides read TGTGCCAGCAGCTTAGCGGGACAGACCTACGAGCAGTACTTC. Its translation is CASSLAGQTYEQYF.

To note about this clone: The same CDR3 arises from other DNA sequences in this sample as well. The chain joins TRBV4-3 to TRBJ1-2; D gene unclear. The V end lost 0 bases, the J end lost 4 bases, and 6 bases lay between the germline ends. Per the germline V gene, CDR1 is LGHNA and CDR2 is YSLEER. This CDR3 has 13 amino acids. The CDR3 DNA reads TGCGCCAGCAGCCAAGACAGACTCTATGGCTACACCTTC. Translating it yields CASSQDRLYGYTF.

V and J are TRBV5-1 and TRBJ2-2; 12 nucleotides line up with TRBD2. CDR1 is SGHRS, CDR2 YFSETQ, per germline. This CDR3 comprises 15 residues. The J segment lost 4 bases and the V segment lost 6 bases, leaving 4 bases of the junction unmatched. In nucleotides, the CDR3 is TGCGCCAGCATCGGACTAGCGGGGCGCACCGGGGAGCTGTTTTTT. It specifies CASIGLAGRTGELFF.

In DNA, the CDR3 is TGTGCCAGCAGTATTGGGACTAGCGCGCAAGAGACCCAGTACTTC. Residues: CASSIGTSAQETQYF. The genes are TRBV27 and TRBJ2-5; 10 bases agree with TRBD2. This CDR3 is 15 amino acids long. The germline gives CDR1 MNHEY, CDR2 SMNVEV (reference sequence). V gave up 5 bases and J gave up 2 bases; unmatched junction bases: 5.

In DNA form, the CDR3 reads TGTGCCAGCAGAGTTCCAGCAGGCAGCTCCTACAATGAGCAGTTCTTC. This encodes CASRVPAGSSYNEQFF. V is TRBV28 and J is TRBJ2-1; no definite D call. Trimming removed 6 bases from V and 0 bases from J, with 15 bases in between. Germline lookup yields CDR1 MDHEN and CDR2 SYDVKM. The CDR3 loop spans 16 amino acids.

V usage is TRBV3-1 (or the pseudogene TRBV3-2) and J usage is TRBJ1-5; TRBD1 is a possible D gene (6 bases). Germline CDR1 LGHDT, CDR2 YNNKEL (reference sequence). The CDR3 spans 14 residues. V dropped 2 bases and J dropped 5 bases, with 10 bases sitting between them. In DNA form, the CDR3 reads TGTGCCAGCAGCCAACAAGGGGGGGATCAGCCCCAGCATTTT. Amino acids: CASSQQGGDQPQHF.

The chain employs TRBV2 and TRBJ1-6, with 10 bases that match TRBD1. The junction had 1 base not matched to a gene; V was cut back by 4 bases and J by 7 bases. The CDR3 contains 14 residues. Germline CDR1 SNHLY, CDR2 FYNNEI. In nucleotides, the CDR3 is TGTGCCAGCAGTGGGGACAGGGGAAATTCACCCCTCCACTTT. This codes for CASSGDRGNSPLHF.

The CDR3 DNA follows: TGTGCCAGCAGCTTAGCGGGAGGGATAACCGGGGAGCTGTTTTTT. Translation: CASSLAGGITGELFF. V and J are TRBV7-9 and TRBJ2-2; TRBD2 agrees at 7 bases. Trimming cost V 0 bases and J 5 bases; bases outside gene matches: 3. Per the germline V gene, CDR1 is SEHNR and CDR2 is FQNEAQ (reference sequence). CDR3 length equals 15 residues.

The chain combines TRBV20-1 with TRBJ2-3; no reliable D call. V was cut by 0 bases and J by 10 bases, with 8 bases left in between. Germline V lookup: CDR1 DFQATT, CDR2 SNEGSKA (reference sequence). CDR3 length: 11 amino acids. The CDR3 bases are TGCAGTGCTAGAGATCCCCCCTCGCAGTATTTT. Amino acid sequence: CSARDPPSQYF.

As to this clone: The junction departs from the called germline gene at one end, perhaps through a read error. The J gene is TRBJ2-3, the V gene TRBV29-1; unclear D gene. The germline V gene has CDR1 SQVTM and CDR2 ANQGSEA. The CDR3 runs 13 residues. Here the CDR3 DNA reads TGCAGCGTTGAAGATCGTGCTAGTGGCGCCACCCATTTT. Its protein product is CSVEDRASGATHF.

The chain recombines TRBV11-2 with TRBJ1-2, with 9 bases identical to TRBD1. With 3 bases clipped from V and 5 bases from J, the junction kept 7 bases outside the gene matches. Germline values: CDR1 SGHAT, CDR2 FQNNGV. This CDR3 spans 15 amino acids. DNA of the CDR3: TGTGCCAGCAGCTTTCCGGGACAGGGTTTTTATGGCTACACCTTC. Its translation is CASSFPGQGFYGYTF. Variable domain in full (rest from reference TRBV11-2 and TRBJ1-2): EAGVAQSPRYKIIEKRQSVAFWCNPISGHATLYWYQQILGQGPKLLIQFQNNGVVDDSQLPKDRFSAERLKGVDSTLKIQPAKLEDSAVYLCASSFPGQGFYGYTFGSGTRLTVV.

The chain carries TRBV27 and TRBJ2-7; perhaps TRBD1 as D (6 bases). Germline CDR1 MNHEY, CDR2 SMNVEV (reference sequence). CDR3 length: 15 amino acids. The germline V and J ends were trimmed by 6 bases and 0 bases, with 15 bases remaining between them. The CDR3 loop reads CASRSGGDHSYEQYF. The CDR3 DNA sequence: TGTGCCAGCAGGAGTGGGGGCGATCACTCCTACGAGCAGTACTTC.

The chain couples TRBV5-1 to TRBJ2-3; tentatively, D is TRBD2 (6 bases). The germline V gene encodes CDR1 SGHRS and CDR2 YFSETQ. This CDR3 has 16 residues. V was trimmed by 2 bases and J by 0 bases, leaving 13 bases between them. The CDR3 bases are TGCGCCAGCAGCTTTGGGGGGTTAACTAGCACAGATACGCAGTATTTT. It translates to CASSFGGLTSTDTQYF.

This chain joins TRBV19 and TRBJ1-6; no definite D call. There are 16 residues in the CDR3. V was pared by 0 bases and J by 4 bases, with 10 bases between. Per germline, CDR1 LNHDA and CDR2 SQIVND (reference sequence). This CDR3 reads CASSIEALGYNSPLHF. Here the CDR3 DNA reads TGTGCCAGTAGTATAGAAGCGCTAGGATATAATTCACCCCTCCACTTT.

The chain couples TRBV6-4 to TRBJ2-2, with a possible D match to TRBD2 (6 bases). The germline V and J ends were trimmed by 4 bases and 6 bases, with 9 bases remaining between them. The CDR3 is made up of 13 amino acids. CDR1 and CDR2 from the germline V gene are MRHNA and SNTAGT. CDR3 amino acids: CASSVTSSGELFF. CDR3 sequence (DNA): TGTGCCAGCAGTGTAACTAGCTCCGGGGAGCTGTTTTTT.

The genes are TRBV12-3 or TRBV12-4 and TRBJ1-1, with a possible D match to TRBD1 (6 bases). Trimming removed 7 bases at V and 1 base at J, with 10 bases between. There are 13 residues in the CDR3. The CDR3 DNA reads as TGTGCCAGCACCCAAGGGGGGAACACTGAAGCTTTCTTT. It yields the protein CASTQGGNTEAFF.

The chain joins TRBV6-5 to TRBJ1-2, with TRBD1 as a possible D gene (5 bases). This CDR3 has 11 amino acids. V lost 6 bases and J lost 8, with 10 bases in between. Germline V CDR1 and CDR2: MNHEY, SVGAGI. The CDR3 protein is CASSYKGGYTF. The CDR3 nucleotides read TGTGCCAGCAGCTACAAGGGGGGCTACACCTTC.

The V and J genes are TRBV5-1 and TRBJ2-7; 10 bases align to TRBD1. V trimming: 0 bases; J trimming: 7 bases; junction bases outside the gene matches: 10. The CDR3 is 16 residues long. Germline CDR1 is SGHRS and CDR2 is YFSETQ. The CDR3 loop reads CASSLGTGTGVGEQYF. The CDR3 DNA reads as TGCGCCAGCAGCTTGGGAACCGGGACAGGGGTGGGTGAGCAGTACTTC.